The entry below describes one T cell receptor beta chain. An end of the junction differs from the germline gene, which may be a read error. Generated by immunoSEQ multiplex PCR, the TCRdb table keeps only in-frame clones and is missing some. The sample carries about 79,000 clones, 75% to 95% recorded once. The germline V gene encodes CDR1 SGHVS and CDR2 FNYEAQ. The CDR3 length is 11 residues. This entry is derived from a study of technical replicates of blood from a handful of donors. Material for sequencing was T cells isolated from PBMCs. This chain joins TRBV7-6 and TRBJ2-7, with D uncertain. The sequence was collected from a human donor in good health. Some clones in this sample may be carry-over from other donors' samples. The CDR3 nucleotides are TGTGCCAGCAGGTTAGGCGACGAGCAGTACTTC. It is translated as CASRLGDEQYF.